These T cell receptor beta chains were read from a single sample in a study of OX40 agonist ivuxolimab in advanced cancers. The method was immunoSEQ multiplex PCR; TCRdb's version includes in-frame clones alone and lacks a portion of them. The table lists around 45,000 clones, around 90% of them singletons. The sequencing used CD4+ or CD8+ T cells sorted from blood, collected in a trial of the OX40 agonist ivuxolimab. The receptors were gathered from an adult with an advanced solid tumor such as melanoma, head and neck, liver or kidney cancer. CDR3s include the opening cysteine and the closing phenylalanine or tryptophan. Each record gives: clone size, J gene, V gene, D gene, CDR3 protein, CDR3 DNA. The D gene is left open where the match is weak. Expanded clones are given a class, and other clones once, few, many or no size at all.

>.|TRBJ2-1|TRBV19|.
CASQTGFEQFF
TGTGCCAGCCAGACAGGTTTCGAGCAGTTCTTC
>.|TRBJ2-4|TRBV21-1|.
CASSSAARGDKNIQYF
TGTGCCAGCAGCAGCGCTGCCCGCGGGGACAAAAACATTCAGTACTTC
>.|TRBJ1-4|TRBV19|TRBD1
CASSLDREDEKLFF
TGTGCCAGTAGTCTTGACAGGGAGGATGAAAAACTGTTTTTT
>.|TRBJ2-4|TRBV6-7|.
CASSWRKLAKNIQYF
TGTGCCAGCAGTTGGCGGAAATTAGCCAAAAACATTCAGTACTTC
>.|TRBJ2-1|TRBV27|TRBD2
CASSLGGRVGGNEQFF
TGTGCCAGCAGTTTGGGCGGGAGGGTTGGAGGCAATGAGCAGTTCTTC
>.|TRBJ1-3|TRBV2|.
CASRRDGSSGNTIYF
TGTGCCAGCAGGAGGGACGGCAGCTCTGGAAACACCATATATTTT
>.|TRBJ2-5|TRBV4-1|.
CASSQVRNQETQYF
TGCGCCAGCAGCCAAGTGCGAAACCAAGAGACCCAGTACTTC
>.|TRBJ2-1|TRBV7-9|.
CASRGGLLEQFF
TGTGCCAGCAGGGGAGGACTGCTCGAGCAGTTCTTC
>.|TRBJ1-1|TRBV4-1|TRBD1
CASSQKGATEAFF
TGCGCCAGCAGTCAAAAGGGGGCCACTGAAGCTTTCTTT
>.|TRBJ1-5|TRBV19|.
CASSIDLRDYSNQPQHF
TGTGCCAGTAGTATAGATCTACGGGATTATAGCAATCAGCCCCAGCATTTT
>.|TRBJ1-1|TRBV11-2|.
CASSQAGTEAFF
TGTGCCAGCAGCCAGGCGGGGACTGAAGCTTTCTTT
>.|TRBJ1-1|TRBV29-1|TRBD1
CSVEDPDRGYTEAFF
TGCAGCGTTGAAGATCCTGACAGGGGCTACACTGAAGCTTTCTTT
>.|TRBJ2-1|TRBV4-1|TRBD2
CASSQGTAGEQFF
TGCGCCAGCAGCCAAGGAACAGCGGGGGAGCAGTTCTTC
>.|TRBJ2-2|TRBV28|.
CASSLWARNTGELFF
TGTGCCAGCAGTTTGTGGGCTAGAAACACCGGGGAGCTGTTTTTT
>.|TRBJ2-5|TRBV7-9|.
CASSLAGGPEETQYF
TGTGCCAGCAGCTTAGCGGGGGGGCCTGAAGAGACCCAGTACTTC
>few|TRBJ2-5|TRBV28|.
CASRPGLSQETQYF
TGTGCCAGCAGGCCGGGACTGTCACAAGAGACCCAGTACTTC